This passage covers 32 T cell receptor beta chains from one sample sequenced in a study of blood T cell repertoires in COVID-19. The data were produced by immunoSEQ multiplex PCR, yet TCRdb's version contains in-frame clones alone and is incomplete. The sample yields roughly 200,000 clones, just under 80% seen once. The specimen was peripheral blood. Receptors were obtained from a man between 70 and 80 years old with active or convalescent COVID-19.

As for this clone: Additional DNA sequences in this sample encode the identical CDR3. This chain uses TRBV24-1 with TRBJ2-5; 9 bases agree with TRBD1. The CDR3 contains 15 residues. V was clipped by 3 bases and J by 2 bases; unmatched bases: 3. Germline assignment: CDR1 KGHDR and CDR2 SFDVKD. CDR3 sequence: CATSDPGQGQETQYF. The CDR3 DNA sequence: TGTGCCACCAGTGATCCGGGACAGGGACAAGAGACCCAGTACTTC.

The chain couples TRBV2 to TRBJ2-3; TRBD2 is a possible D gene (6 bases). Germline CDR1 SNHLY, CDR2 FYNNEI. With 7 bases removed from V and 0 bases from J, the gap between germline ends came to 8 bases. CDR3 size: 13 residues. The CDR3 sequence is CASMGGSTDTQYF. CDR3 nucleotide sequence: TGTGCCAGCATGGGGGGTAGCACAGATACGCAGTATTTT. Based on the CDR3 plus reference TRBV2 and TRBJ2-3, the full variable domain is EPEVTQTPSHQVTQMGQEVILRCVPISNHLYFYWYRQILGQKVEFLVSFYNNEISEKSEIFDDQFSVERPDGSNFTLKIRSTKLEDSAMYFCASMGGSTDTQYFGPGTRLTVL.

The chain employs TRBV7-6 and TRBJ2-5; D is unresolved. V shed 4 bases and J shed 4 bases, with 13 bases lying between them. The CDR3 covers 14 residues. The V gene's germline CDR1 is SGHVS and CDR2 FNYEAQ. The CDR3 here is CASSSRSQRETQYF. In DNA, the CDR3 is TGTGCCAGCAGCTCCCGGTCACAGAGAGAGACCCAGTACTTC.

This clone has more than one count but fewer than ten. This chain links TRBV5-1 with TRBJ2-5, with 10 nucleotides matching TRBD2. The length of the CDR3 is 15 residues. The germline gives CDR1 SGHRS, CDR2 YFSETQ. The ends lost 4 bases at V and 2 bases at J; junction bases unmatched: 5. In DNA form, the CDR3 reads TGCGCCAGCAGCGACGTAGCGGGAGGTCAAGAGACCCAGTACTTC. This sequence encodes CASSDVAGGQETQYF.

This chain links TRBV11-2 with TRBJ2-4, with TRBD2 identical over 10 bases. V was pared by 0 bases and J by 11 bases, with 7 bases of the junction left unmatched. The CDR3 consists of 15 residues. The germline V gene has CDR1 SGHAT and CDR2 FQNNGV. CDR3 amino acids: CASSLDLAGVGFQYF. The DNA of the CDR3 is TGTGCCAGCAGCTTAGACCTAGCGGGAGTAGGATTTCAGTACTTC.

This clone came up once. This sequence joins TRBV4-1 and TRBJ2-7; TRBD2 agrees at 7 bases. J was trimmed by 3 bases and V by 0 bases; bases with no gene match: 5. Germline lookup yields CDR1 MGHRA and CDR2 YSYEKL. CDR3 length: 15 amino acids. The CDR3 region has the DNA TGCGCCAGCAGCCAAGATTGGCTAGCGGTCTACGAGCAGTACTTC. This gives the protein CASSQDWLAVYEQYF.

The V and J genes are TRBV19 and TRBJ1-1; D gene uncertain. The length of the CDR3 is 14 residues. The ends were cut back, 2 bases at V and 2 bases at J, with 9 bases in the middle. Germline CDR1 LNHDA, CDR2 SQIVND (reference sequence). The CDR3 sequence: CASSIPGLNTEAFF. The CDR3 nucleotides read TGTGCCAGTAGTATACCAGGACTTAACACTGAAGCTTTCTTT.

A single count supports this clone. The V gene is TRBV6-5, the J gene TRBJ2-3; 7 bases are a match to TRBD2. Germline CDR1 is MNHEY and CDR2 is SVGAGI. The CDR3 covers 15 residues. The J segment lost 12 bases and the V segment lost 7 bases, leaving 19 bases of the junction unmatched. CDR3 region: CASNPTGGSTSRQYF. In DNA, the CDR3 is TGTGCCAGCAACCCAACGGGCGGGAGCACGTCCCGTCAGTATTTT.

This chain connects TRBV19 to TRBJ1-5; 9 nucleotides agree with TRBD1. Germline V CDR1 and CDR2: LNHDA, SQIVND (reference sequence). This CDR3 is 15 amino acids long. V lost 6 bases and J lost 3; bases outside the gene matches: 6. The CDR3 reads CASRGGTGYNQPQHF. The DNA of the CDR3 is TGTGCCAGTAGAGGCGGGACAGGGTACAATCAGCCCCAGCATTTT.

This clone was observed once. The chain combines TRBV6-1 with TRBJ1-6, with 8 bases fitting TRBD1. V gave up 3 bases and J gave up 0 bases; unmatched junction bases: 10. The CDR3 extends over 19 amino acids. Germline V gene data show CDR1 as MNHNS and CDR2 as SASEGT. The CDR3 coding sequence is TGTGCCAGCAGTGAGAGGACAGGGCGCATCAGCTCCTATAATTCACCCCTCCACTTT. Protein product: CASSERTGRISSYNSPLHF.

The chain couples TRBV6-5 to TRBJ2-2; D remains unclear. In germline, CDR1 is MNHEY, CDR2 SVGAGI. Trimming took 4 bases from V and 13 from J, leaving 10 bases between them. This CDR3 comprises 11 residues. The CDR3 region is CASSSRLGLFF. Written as DNA, the CDR3 is TGTGCCAGCAGTTCTAGGTTAGGGCTGTTTTTT.

The chain combines TRBV5-1 with TRBJ2-5, with D possibly matching TRBD1 (6 bases). The CDR3 has 15 residues. Trimming pared 5 bases from V and 3 bases from J, leaving 17 bases between. The germline V gene has CDR1 SGHRS and CDR2 YFSETQ. CDR3 bases: TGCGCCAGCAGTGAGGGGGTTTGGATAGAAGAGACCCAGTACTTC. Its protein is CASSEGVWIEETQYF. Based on the CDR3 plus reference TRBV5-1 and TRBJ2-5, the full variable domain is KAGVTQTPRYLIKTRGQQVTLSCSPISGHRSVSWYQQTPGQGLQFLFEYFSETQRNKGNFPGRFSGRQFSNSRSEMNVSTLELGDSALYLCASSEGVWIEETQYFGPGTRLLVL.

The chain recombines TRBV18 with TRBJ1-5; D is unclear. Germline V gives CDR1 KGHSH, CDR2 LQKENI. The CDR3 is 16 residues long. Deletions cut 3 bases from V and 3 bases from J, with 15 bases between. CDR3 loop: CASSPQPAANNQPQHF. Written as DNA, the CDR3 is TGTGCCAGCTCACCCCAACCGGCAGCGAACAATCAGCCCCAGCATTTT.

The gene calls are TRBV5-8 and TRBJ1-2; 7 nucleotides align to TRBD1. CDR1 and CDR2 from the germline V gene are SGHTS and YDEGEE. V trimming: 4 bases; J trimming: 5 bases; junction bases outside the gene matches: 11. The CDR3 has 15 residues. CDR3 residues: CASSVRDSTLYGYTF. DNA of the CDR3: TGTGCCAGCAGCGTCCGGGACAGCACGTTATATGGCTACACCTTC.

The chain has TRBV6-1 and TRBJ2-3; 8 bases agree with TRBD2. This CDR3 is built from 15 residues. Germline assignment: CDR1 MNHNS and CDR2 SASEGT. V trimming: 2 bases; J trimming: 7 bases; junction bases outside the gene matches: 8. CDR3 sequence: CASSERLAGRYTQYF. CDR3 coding DNA: TGTGCCAGCAGTGAACGGCTAGCGGGCCGATATACGCAGTATTTT.

The V and J genes are TRBV6-5 and TRBJ2-7; no reliable D call. CDR3 length: 15 amino acids. Germline V gene data show CDR1 as MNHEY and CDR2 as SVGAGI. V was trimmed by 7 bases and J by 3 bases, leaving 19 bases between them. CDR3 amino acids: CASNSHDGEHYEQYF. DNA for the CDR3: TGTGCCAGCAATAGTCATGATGGAGAGCACTACGAGCAGTACTTC.

The chain has TRBV3-1 (or the pseudogene TRBV3-2) and TRBJ1-1; D is uncertain. The length of the CDR3 is 11 residues. Germline lookup yields CDR1 LGHDT and CDR2 YNNKEL (reference sequence). The V and J ends lost 1 base and 8 bases respectively, with 5 bases between them. The CDR3 loop is CASSQGLEAFF. The CDR3, as DNA: TGTGCCAGCAGCCAAGGACTGGAAGCTTTCTTT.

The V call is TRBV19, the J call TRBJ1-2; D is unclear. Trimming stripped 3 bases from V and 4 bases from J, with 12 bases between. Germline CDR1 LNHDA, CDR2 SQIVND (reference sequence). This CDR3 has 14 amino acids. CDR3 amino acids: CASSIPQKVYGYTF. The CDR3 DNA reads TGTGCCAGTAGTATCCCCCAGAAAGTCTATGGCTACACCTTC.

This chain connects TRBV7-8 to TRBJ2-7; 7 bases map to TRBD2. J lost 4 bases, V lost 8 bases, and 5 bases had no gene match. This CDR3 is 12 amino acids long. Germline values: CDR1 SGHVS, CDR2 FQNEAQ. CDR3 region: CASRGDPYEQYF. The CDR3 DNA follows: TGTGCCAGCCGGGGGGACCCATACGAGCAGTACTTC.

The rearrangement links TRBV6-5 to TRBJ1-1; 7 bases line up with TRBD1. The CDR3 has 13 residues. Looked up from germline, CDR1 is MNHEY and CDR2 is SVGAGI. The junction had 9 bases not matched to a gene; V was cut back by 9 bases and J by 5 bases. The CDR3 sequence: CASQQGYGTEAFF. The CDR3 DNA is TGTGCCAGTCAACAGGGGTACGGGACTGAAGCTTTCTTT.

This clone was observed once. This chain links TRBV18 with TRBJ2-7; D might be TRBD1 (6 bases). Looked up from germline, CDR1 is KGHSH and CDR2 is LQKENI. The CDR3 loop spans 12 amino acids. The V gene lost 6 bases and the J gene lost 9 bases, with 15 bases spanning the gap. Written as DNA, the CDR3 is TGTGCCAGCTCGCCCGGGACGGACAGGCAGTACTTC. This sequence encodes CASSPGTDRQYF. The variable domain in full, with the rest retrieved from reference TRBV18 and TRBJ2-7, is NAGVMQNPRHLVRRRGQEARLRCSPMKGHSHVYWYRQLPEEGLKFMVYLQKENIIDESGMPKERFSAEFPKEGPSILRIQQVVRGDSAAYFCASSPGTDRQYFGPGTRLTVT.

The J gene is TRBJ1-2, the V gene TRBV6-1; a possible D gene is TRBD1 (6 bases). Germline CDR1 and CDR2: MNHNS and SASEGT. Trimming shortened V by 0 bases and J by 4 bases, and 15 bases separated the two germline ends. This CDR3 has 16 amino acids. The CDR3 nucleotides are TGTGCCAGCAGTGAAGCCACACCGGGAGGGGGCTATGGCTACACCTTC. It encodes CASSEATPGGGYGYTF.

The V and J genes are TRBV4-1 and TRBJ2-5; 12 bases map to TRBD2. CDR1 MGHRA and CDR2 YSYEKL come from the germline V gene. J was trimmed by 5 bases and V by 1 base; bases with no gene match: 14. This CDR3 has 19 residues. CDR3 protein: CASSQGLAGGPLNVETQYF. For the CDR3, the DNA is TGCGCCAGCAGCCAAGGGCTAGCGGGGGGGCCGCTAAACGTGGAGACCCAGTACTTC.

The J gene is TRBJ2-7, the V gene TRBV7-2, with 9 positions matching TRBD2. The CDR3 consists of 16 residues. After removal of 5 bases from V and 2 bases from J, the junction contained 10 bases not matched to a gene. The germline gives CDR1 SGHTA, CDR2 FQGNSA. CDR3 in DNA: TGTGCCAGCAGCCCAGAGGGCAGCGGGGGGACCTACGAGCAGTACTTC. Protein product: CASSPEGSGGTYEQYF.

This chain connects TRBV7-2 to TRBJ2-1; TRBD2 matches at 15 bases. The CDR3 consists of 18 residues. The germline V gene encodes CDR1 SGHTA and CDR2 FQGNSA. V gave up 0 bases and J gave up 2 bases; unmatched junction bases: 2. The CDR3 is CASSLAGTSGGTYNEQFF. The CDR3, as DNA: TGTGCCAGCAGCTTAGCGGGGACTAGCGGGGGGACCTACAATGAGCAGTTCTTC. Using reference TRBV7-2 and TRBJ2-1 for the parts outside the CDR3, the full variable domain is GAGVSQSPSNKVTEKGKDVELRCDPISGHTALYWYRQSLGQGLEFLIYFQGNSAPDKSGLPSDRFSAERTGGSVSTLTIQRTQQEDSAVYLCASSLAGTSGGTYNEQFFGPGTRLTVL.

The chain joins TRBV5-1 to TRBJ2-1; TRBD2 aligns across 10 bases. CDR3 size: 15 residues. Germline loops: CDR1 SGHRS, CDR2 YFSETQ. The ends lost 5 bases at V and 3 bases at J; junction bases unmatched: 5. CDR3 residues: CASRPGLADYNEQFF. CDR3 nucleotide sequence: TGCGCCAGCAGACCTGGACTAGCGGACTACAATGAGCAGTTCTTC.

The chain has TRBV27 and TRBJ2-7; 10 positions agree with TRBD1. V was clipped by 4 bases and J by 4 bases; unmatched bases: 7. Germline-derived CDR1 and CDR2 are MNHEY and SMNVEV (reference sequence). CDR3 length equals 15 residues. DNA for the CDR3: TGTGCCAGCAGTTCCCGGGACAGGGGACTTTACGAGCAGTACTTC. Residues: CASSSRDRGLYEQYF.

This chain uses TRBV6-5 with TRBJ2-7; perhaps TRBD2 as D (6 bases). The CDR3 spans 13 residues. Looked up from germline, CDR1 is MNHEY and CDR2 is SVGAGI. The V end was cut by 2 bases, the J end by 3 bases, with 8 bases between. The CDR3 reads CASSYGGIYEQYF. CDR3 nucleotide sequence: TGTGCCAGCAGTTACGGGGGGATCTACGAGCAGTACTTC.

This clone was recorded a few times. The J gene is TRBJ1-2, the V gene TRBV20-1, with D perhaps matching TRBD1 (5 bases). V was cut by 6 bases and J by 7 bases, with 12 bases left in between. This CDR3 is built from 11 residues. Germline V gives CDR1 DFQATT, CDR2 SNEGSKA (reference sequence). The CDR3 here is CSAGQGGGYTF. CDR3 bases: TGCAGTGCGGGCCAGGGTGGTGGCTACACCTTC.

This chain links TRBV30 with TRBJ1-2; D is undetermined. Germline CDR1 reads GTSNPN; CDR2 reads SVGIG (reference sequence). This CDR3 comprises 12 residues. The germline V and J ends were trimmed by 0 bases and 4 bases, with 6 bases remaining between them. The CDR3 spells CAWSVNGYGYTF. The CDR3 DNA sequence: TGTGCCTGGAGTGTAAACGGCTATGGCTACACCTTC. Full variable domain (rest looked up from reference TRBV30 and TRBJ1-2): SQTIHQWPATLVQPVGSPLSLECTVEGTSNPNLYWYRQAAGRGLQLLFYSVGIGQISSEVPQNLSASRPQDRQFILSSKKLLLSDSGFYLCAWSVNGYGYTFGSGTRLTVV.

The chain links TRBV30 to TRBJ2-5, with 7 nucleotides matching TRBD1. CDR1 GTSNPN and CDR2 SVGIG come from the germline V gene (reference sequence). The CDR3 consists of 13 residues. V shed 2 bases, J shed 3 bases, and the junction held 3 bases outside the gene matches. DNA of the CDR3: TGTGCCTGGAGTCCCGGGACAGAAGAGACCCAGTACTTC. Translated, it gives CAWSPGTEETQYF.

This clone was recorded only once. The rearrangement joins TRBV5-4 to TRBJ1-1; the D gene is possibly TRBD1 (6 bases). This CDR3 spans 14 amino acids. The germline CDR1 and CDR2 sequences are SGHNT and YYREEE (reference sequence). Trimming cost V 7 bases and J 1 base, with 14 bases left between them. The CDR3 spells CASRQTGTNTEAFF. CDR3 DNA sequence: TGTGCCAGCCGTCAAACAGGGACGAACACTGAAGCTTTCTTT.